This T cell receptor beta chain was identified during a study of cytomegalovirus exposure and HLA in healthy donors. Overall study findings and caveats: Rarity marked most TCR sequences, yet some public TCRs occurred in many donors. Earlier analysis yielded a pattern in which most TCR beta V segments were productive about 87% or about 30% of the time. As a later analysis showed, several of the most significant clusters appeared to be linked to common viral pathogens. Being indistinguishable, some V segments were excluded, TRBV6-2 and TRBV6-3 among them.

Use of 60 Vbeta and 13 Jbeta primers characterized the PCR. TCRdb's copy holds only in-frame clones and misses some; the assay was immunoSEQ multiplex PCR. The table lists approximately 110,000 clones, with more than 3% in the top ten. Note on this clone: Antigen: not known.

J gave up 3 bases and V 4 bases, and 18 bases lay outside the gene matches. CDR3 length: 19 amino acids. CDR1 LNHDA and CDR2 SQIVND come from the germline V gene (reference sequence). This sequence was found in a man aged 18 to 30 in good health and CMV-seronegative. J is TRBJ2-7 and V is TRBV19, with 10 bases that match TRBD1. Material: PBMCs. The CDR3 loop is CASSSLPGQGPRGGYEQYF. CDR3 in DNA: TGTGCCAGTAGTAGCTTGCCGGGACAGGGGCCCAGGGGCGGCTACGAGCAGTACTTC.